The 29 T cell receptor beta chains given below trace back to one sample, sequenced in a study of shared clonotypes between healthy human individuals. Repertoires were generated with immunoSEQ multiplex PCR, while TCRdb's copy carries only in-frame clones and drops some. The sample carries more than 900,000 clones, around 78% recorded once. The source material was memory CD4+ T cells from PBMCs. The subset denotes: CD45RA-negative fraction. Receptors were obtained from a man aged 18 to 30 in good health. Some clones in this sample may be carry-over from other donors' samples.

Worth noting for this clone: It may be a read error: a sequence one base away is much more abundant. This rearrangement joins TRBV11-2 to TRBJ2-6; no firm D call. Germline CDR1 and CDR2: SGHAT and FQNNGV. The CDR3 totals 13 residues. Trimming shortened V by 5 bases and J by 1 base, and 3 bases separated the two germline ends. The CDR3 DNA reads TGTGCCAGCAGCCTGTCTGGGGCCAACGTCCTGACTTTC. Translation: CASSLSGANVLTF. The variable domain in full, completed from reference TRBV11-2 and TRBJ2-6, reads EAGVAQSPRYKIIEKRQSVAFWCNPISGHATLYWYQQILGQGPKLLIQFQNNGVVDDSQLPKDRFSAERLKGVDSTLKIQPAKLEDSAVYLCASSLSGANVLTFGAGSRLTVL.

The chain combines TRBV10-1 with TRBJ1-5; D gene ambiguous. V gave up 2 bases and J gave up 10 bases, with 9 bases separating them. CDR3 length: 12 residues. The V gene's germline CDR1 is WNHNN and CDR2 SYGVQD (reference sequence). The CDR3 protein is CASSEIRVPQHF. DNA for the CDR3: TGCGCCAGCAGTGAGATCCGGGTACCCCAGCATTTT.

This clone turned up a few times. The chain is built from TRBV27 and TRBJ1-1, with D maybe TRBD1 (5 bases). This CDR3 region has 17 residues. Germline V gene lookup returns CDR1 MNHEY and CDR2 SMNVEV (reference sequence). Trimming stripped 0 bases from V and 0 bases from J, with 14 bases between. The CDR3 sequence: CASSLSIPGLMNTEAFF. The CDR3 DNA is TGTGCCAGCAGTTTATCGATACCAGGGTTGATGAACACTGAAGCTTTCTTT.

The chain couples TRBV6-5 to TRBJ2-7; TRBD1 aligns across 10 bases. The CDR3 has 15 residues. Germline V gene data show CDR1 as MNHEY and CDR2 as SVGAGI. Trimming cost V 6 bases and J 2 bases; bases outside gene matches: 7. CDR3 sequence (DNA): TGTGCCAGCAGCGATGGACAGGGGGGGGCCTACGAGCAGTACTTC. Translation gives CASSDGQGGAYEQYF.

Concerning this clone: With a far larger clone one base away, a read error is the likely cause. J is TRBJ1-1 and V is TRBV5-6, with unresolved D. This CDR3 has 12 amino acids. CDR1 and CDR2 from the germline V gene are SGHDT and YYEEEE. V was pared by 0 bases and J by 3 bases, with 3 bases between. The chain's CDR3 is CASSLGDTEAFF. In DNA, the CDR3 is TGTGCCAGCAGCTTGGGGGACACTGAAGCTTTCTTT.

Concerning this clone itself: Different DNA sequences within this sample yield the same CDR3. The chain joins TRBV20-1 to TRBJ2-7; D is undetermined. The ends were cut back, 6 bases at V and 4 bases at J, with 7 bases in the middle. Per germline, CDR1 DFQATT and CDR2 SNEGSKA (reference sequence). The CDR3 runs 10 residues. DNA of the CDR3: TGCAGTGCCACAGATTACGAGCAGTACTTC. This codes for CSATDYEQYF.

The genes are TRBV7-9 and TRBJ2-5, with 8 bases that match TRBD2. CDR3 length: 15 amino acids. The germline CDR1 and CDR2 sequences are SEHNR and FQNEAQ (reference sequence). Germline trimming cut 0 bases from V and 1 base from J; bases unmatched to any gene: 1. Written as DNA, the CDR3 is TGTGCCAGCAGCTTAGCTAGCGGGACCCAAGAGACCCAGTACTTC. Residues: CASSLASGTQETQYF.

The rearrangement uses TRBV10-3 and TRBJ2-7; tentative D call: TRBD2 (5 bases). CDR1 ENHRY and CDR2 SYGVKD come from the germline V gene. The CDR3 loop spans 13 amino acids. V was trimmed by 2 bases and J by 7 bases, leaving 12 bases between them. This CDR3 is CAISEGGTLEQYF. CDR3 bases: TGTGCCATCAGTGAGGGAGGAACGCTTGAGCAGTACTTC.

The genes are TRBV28 and TRBJ1-2; 12 bases map to TRBD1. After removal of 5 bases from V and 8 bases from J, the junction contained 9 bases not matched to a gene. Germline V lookup: CDR1 MDHEN, CDR2 SYDVKM. The CDR3 is 15 residues long. The CDR3 region has the DNA TGTGCCAGCAGTGCCGAGGGACAGGGGGCCGGGGGCTACACCTTC. It is translated as CASSAEGQGAGGYTF.

This clone was detected once. This likely traces to a read error, being one base from a far larger clone. The chain is built from TRBV7-2 and TRBJ1-1; D perhaps matches TRBD1 (5 bases). Per the germline V gene, CDR1 is SGHTA and CDR2 is FQGNSA. V was trimmed by 1 base and J by 1 base, leaving 7 bases between them. The CDR3 totals 14 residues. CDR3: CASSLGGTNTEAFF. Written as DNA, the CDR3 is TGTGCCAGCAGCTTAGGGGGGACGAACACTGAAGCTTTCTTT.

The chain is built from TRBV5-5 and TRBJ1-2, with 8 bases lining up with TRBD1. Per the germline V gene, CDR1 is SGHKS and CDR2 is YYEKEE (reference sequence). After removal of 2 bases from V and 4 bases from J, the junction contained 10 bases not matched to a gene. The length of the CDR3 is 16 residues. DNA of the CDR3: TGTGCCAGCAGCTTTGTCCGGGGACAGGATCCCTATGGCTACACCTTC. It yields the protein CASSFVRGQDPYGYTF. Complete variable domain (other parts from reference TRBV5-5 and TRBJ1-2): DAGVTQSPTHLIKTRGQQVTLRCSPISGHKSVSWYQQVLGQGPQFIFQYYEKEERGRGNFPDRFSARQFPNYSSELNVNALLLGDSALYLCASSFVRGQDPYGYTFGSGTRLTVV.

This clone was recorded only once. This chain links TRBV7-3 with TRBJ2-2; 9 bases are shared with TRBD2. The germline gives CDR1 SGHTA, CDR2 FQGTGA. Trimming at V came to 4 bases and at J to 6 bases, leaving 9 bases not matched to a gene. The CDR3 loop spans 16 amino acids. CDR3 sequence reads: CASSSPGLAWAGELFF. The CDR3 region has the DNA TGTGCCAGCAGCTCCCCGGGACTAGCCTGGGCCGGGGAGCTGTTTTTT.

This rearrangement joins TRBV27 to TRBJ2-7; 13 positions agree with TRBD2. Germline values: CDR1 MNHEY, CDR2 SMNVEV (reference sequence). Unmatched junction bases numbered 17, after V lost 6 bases and J lost 6 bases. The CDR3 spans 18 residues. CDR3 in DNA: TGTGCCAGCAGCTCTCAGCGGACTAGCGGGAGTGGGAGTTGCGAGCAGTACTTC. It encodes CASSSQRTSGSGSCEQYF.

The chain couples TRBV29-1 to TRBJ2-5; 7 bases map to TRBD1. The CDR3 covers 12 residues. Germline CDR1 SQVTM, CDR2 ANQGSEA. Trimming took 7 bases from V and 5 from J; bases not matched to a gene: 7. CDR3 in DNA: TGCAGCGCCTTACAGGGGTCGGAGACCCAGTACTTC. It translates to CSALQGSETQYF.

The chain combines TRBV30 with TRBJ2-3; D call uncertain. V was clipped by 0 bases and J by 2 bases, with 9 bases between them. Germline loops: CDR1 GTSNPN, CDR2 SVGIG (reference sequence). The length of the CDR3 is 14 residues. CDR3 DNA: TGTGCCTGGAGTGTAGTACAGACCACAGATACGCAGTATTTT. This codes for CAWSVVQTTDTQYF. Drawing the rest from reference TRBV30 and TRBJ2-3, the complete variable domain is SQTIHQWPATLVQPVGSPLSLECTVEGTSNPNLYWYRQAAGRGLQLLFYSVGIGQISSEVPQNLSASRPQDRQFILSSKKLLLSDSGFYLCAWSVVQTTDTQYFGPGTRLTVL.

The chain couples TRBV9 to TRBJ2-1; D is undetermined. The CDR3 loop spans 16 amino acids. Trimming took 0 bases from V and 7 from J, leaving 17 bases between them. The germline CDR1 and CDR2 sequences are SGDLS and YYNGEE. In DNA, the CDR3 is TGTGCCAGCAGCGTAGAGGTAGCTCATTATGGGAATGAGCAGTTCTTC. This gives the protein CASSVEVAHYGNEQFF.

This chain joins TRBV4-3 and TRBJ2-1; TRBD2 agrees at 11 bases. V gave up 1 base and J gave up 7 bases; unmatched junction bases: 6. Germline V gene sequence: CDR1 LGHNA, CDR2 YSLEER. This CDR3 region has 16 residues. The CDR3 DNA reads TGCGCCAGCAGCCAAGGTCTAGCGGGAGGTGTTAATGAGCAGTTCTTC. Amino acid sequence: CASSQGLAGGVNEQFF.

The CDR3 coding sequence is TGTGCCAGCAGCCAAGACCTTGGAACTGAAGCTTTCTTT. Translating gives CASSQDLGTEAFF. The V gene is TRBV4-2, the J gene TRBJ1-1; D ambiguous. The ends were cut back, 0 bases at V and 5 bases at J, with 7 bases in the middle. CDR1 and CDR2 from the germline V gene are LGHNA and YNFKEQ. This CDR3 contains 13 residues.

This clone is a singleton in its sample. Other DNA sequences in this specimen translate into the identical CDR3. The rearrangement uses TRBV18 and TRBJ2-1; D gene ambiguous. Germline V lookup: CDR1 KGHSH, CDR2 LQKENI. The CDR3 runs to 15 residues. Deletions cut 3 bases from V and 4 bases from J, with 13 bases between. This CDR3 is CASSPSRSAYNEQFF. The CDR3, as DNA: TGTGCCAGCTCACCTAGTAGGAGCGCATACAATGAGCAGTTCTTC.

The V gene is TRBV19, the J gene TRBJ2-5; weak D call: TRBD1 (7 bases). Germline V gives CDR1 LNHDA, CDR2 SQIVND (reference sequence). V was clipped by 3 bases and J by 3 bases, with 14 bases between them. This CDR3 is 15 amino acids long. For the CDR3, the DNA is TGTGCCAGTAGTATGGCGGGACAGCCCAAAGAGACCCAGTACTTC. Amino acid sequence: CASSMAGQPKETQYF.

This CDR3 reads CASSPWGRSGAGELFF. Here the CDR3 DNA reads TGTGCCAGCAGTCCCTGGGGGCGGAGTGGGGCCGGGGAGCTGTTTTTT. The J gene is TRBJ2-2, the V gene TRBV28, with D maybe TRBD1 (6 bases). Germline assignment: CDR1 MDHEN and CDR2 SYDVKM. With 5 bases removed from V and 6 bases from J, the gap between germline ends came to 19 bases. The CDR3 is 16 amino acids.

The chain combines TRBV2 with TRBJ2-2; the D gene is possibly TRBD2 (6 bases). The germline CDR1 and CDR2 sequences are SNHLY and FYNNEI. V was shortened by 1 base and J by 4 bases, with 19 bases between the two germline ends. This CDR3 comprises 18 residues. The CDR3 is CASSEEVGLASPTGELFF. The CDR3 bases are TGTGCCAGCAGTGAAGAGGTAGGGCTAGCGTCTCCCACCGGGGAGCTGTTTTTT.

The count of this clone is one. The chain recombines TRBV28 with TRBJ1-5, with D hard to call. Trimming cost V 7 bases and J 0 bases, with 10 bases left between them. This CDR3 is built from 14 residues. From germline, CDR1 is MDHEN and CDR2 SYDVKM. CDR3 DNA: TGTGCCAGCACCGGCCCCGTTAGCAATCAGCCCCAGCATTTT. Residues: CASTGPVSNQPQHF. Full variable domain (outside the CDR3, taken from reference TRBV28 and TRBJ1-5): DVKVTQSSRYLVKRTGEKVFLECVQDMDHENMFWYRQDPGLGLRLIYFSYDVKMKEKGDIPEGYSVSREKKERFSLILESASTNQTSMYLCASTGPVSNQPQHFGDGTRLSIL.

This chain connects TRBV11-2 to TRBJ2-5, with 7 positions matching TRBD1. The CDR3 length is 15 residues. Per germline, CDR1 SGHAT and CDR2 FQNNGV. The ends lost 5 bases at V and 5 bases at J; junction bases unmatched: 11. The DNA for the CDR3 is TGTGCCAGCAGCCCAGAAAATACAGGGGTTGAGACCCAGTACTTC. It translates to CASSPENTGVETQYF.

V usage is TRBV30 and J usage is TRBJ1-5, with a tentative D call TRBD1 (5 bases). The CDR3 is 14 amino acids. The ends were cut back, 0 bases at V and 5 bases at J, with 11 bases in the middle. Looked up from germline, CDR1 is GTSNPN and CDR2 is SVGIG (reference sequence). The CDR3 loop is CAWSVTGGYQPQHF. Here the CDR3 DNA reads TGTGCCTGGAGTGTAACTGGGGGTTATCAGCCCCAGCATTTT.

The rearrangement links TRBV7-8 to TRBJ1-1, with D perhaps TRBD1 (6 bases). The CDR3 is made up of 12 amino acids. V gave up 6 bases and J gave up 5 bases, with 10 bases separating them. The germline V gene encodes CDR1 SGHVS and CDR2 FQNEAQ. The CDR3 DNA reads TGTGCCAGCAGTTCAGGGGTGACTGAAGCTTTCTTT. Protein product: CASSSGVTEAFF.

The J gene is TRBJ1-5, the V gene TRBV7-2; TRBD1 might be the D (5 bases). The CDR3 runs to 14 residues. Germline CDR1 and CDR2: SGHTA and FQGNSA. Between the trimmed V and J ends, which lost 1 base and 5 bases, there was a span of 9 bases. CDR3 amino acids: CASSLGSGYQPQHF. The CDR3 bases are TGTGCCAGCAGCTTAGGTTCAGGGTATCAGCCCCAGCATTTT.

This clone was seen more than once but under ten times. The chain joins TRBV7-3 to TRBJ2-5, with D tentatively TRBD1 or TRBD2 (5 bases each). Trimming took off 5 bases at V and 5 bases at J, with 15 bases between the two ends. Germline-derived CDR1 and CDR2 are SGHTA and FQGTGA. There are 14 residues in the CDR3. The CDR3, as DNA: TGTGCCAGCAGCATCGGGACCCTAGGGGAGACCCAGTACTTC. As protein: CASSIGTLGETQYF.

This clone was seen more than once but under ten times. This rearrangement joins TRBV19 to TRBJ1-1, with 9 positions matching TRBD1. J was trimmed by 8 bases and V by 2 bases; bases with no gene match: 3. This CDR3 is 13 amino acids long. The germline V gene has CDR1 LNHDA and CDR2 SQIVND (reference sequence). The CDR3 loop is CASSIPGTGEAFF. CDR3 coding DNA: TGTGCCAGTAGTATACCCGGGACAGGGGAAGCTTTCTTT.